These 9 T cell receptor beta chains originate from one sample sequenced in a study of TIL therapy for anti-PD-1-resistant metastatic lung cancer. Time point specified: pre-treatment sample, taken before nivolumab and TIL therapy. This was the immunoSEQ v3 assay. This table comes from immunoSEQ multiplex PCR, and its TCRdb copy is limited to in-frame clones, with some not included. The data hold about 52,000 clones, with 79% observed a single time. The sequencing used blood, collected at baseline. Every receptor here comes from a woman aged 25-80 years with non-small cell lung cancer.

V usage is TRBV7-3 and J usage is TRBJ2-2; 13 positions match TRBD2. Germline V lookup: CDR1 SGHTA, CDR2 FQGTGA. With 5 bases clipped from V and 2 bases from J, the junction kept 5 bases outside the gene matches. CDR3 size: 17 residues. The CDR3 DNA reads TGTGCCAGCAGCCCTGGACTAGCGGGAGTAAACACCGGGGAGCTGTTTTTT. Amino acid sequence: CASSPGLAGVNTGELFF.

This clone was observed a few times. DNA for the CDR3: TGTGCCAGCGTACTAACTGAAGCTTTCTTT. Translation gives CASVLTEAFF. The rearrangement links TRBV6-6 to TRBJ1-1; D remains unclear. The CDR3 contains 10 residues. Trimming shortened V by 8 bases and J by 5 bases, and 6 bases separated the two germline ends. Germline-derived CDR1 and CDR2 are MNHNY and SVGAGI (reference sequence).

The V gene is TRBV5-1, the J gene TRBJ1-2; D perhaps matches TRBD1 (6 bases). The germline V and J ends were trimmed by 0 bases and 6 bases, with 12 bases remaining between them. The germline V gene has CDR1 SGHRS and CDR2 YFSETQ. This CDR3 is built from 14 residues. CDR3 bases: TGCGCCAGCAGCTTGGGTCAGGGGCTAGATGGCTACACCTTC. Translation: CASSLGQGLDGYTF. Complete variable domain (other parts from reference TRBV5-1 and TRBJ1-2): KAGVTQTPRYLIKTRGQQVTLSCSPISGHRSVSWYQQTPGQGLQFLFEYFSETQRNKGNFPGRFSGRQFSNSRSEMNVSTLELGDSALYLCASSLGQGLDGYTFGSGTRLTVV.

This chain joins TRBV30 and TRBJ1-5; no clear D gene. This CDR3 spans 13 amino acids. V lost 0 bases to trimming and J lost 9 bases, with 12 bases between them. Germline CDR1 GTSNPN, CDR2 SVGIG (reference sequence). The CDR3: CAWSVDRTAPQHF. In DNA form, the CDR3 reads TGTGCCTGGAGTGTAGACCGTACGGCGCCCCAGCATTTT.

This clone was seen a single time. The chain links TRBV9 to TRBJ2-2; TRBD1 might be the D (6 bases). In germline, CDR1 is SGDLS, CDR2 YYNGEE. Trimming removed 1 base from V and 1 base from J, with 14 bases in between. This CDR3 comprises 17 residues. DNA for the CDR3: TGTGCCAGCAGCGTACCCCGGCAGGGGATGAACACCGGGGAGCTGTTTTTT. Protein product: CASSVPRQGMNTGELFF.

This chain's CDR3 is CASSFGLSGNTDTQYF. The CDR3 DNA reads TGCGCCAGCAGCTTCGGACTATCTGGAAACACAGATACGCAGTATTTT. V is TRBV5-1 and J is TRBJ2-3; D may be TRBD2 (6 bases). Germline CDR1 reads SGHRS; CDR2 reads YFSETQ. This CDR3 is built from 16 residues. The germline V and J ends were trimmed by 2 bases and 2 bases, with 15 bases remaining between them.

The J gene is TRBJ1-6, the V gene TRBV2, with a tentative D call TRBD1 (5 bases). The V gene lost 6 bases and the J gene lost 6 bases, with 9 bases spanning the gap. This CDR3 is built from 13 residues. Germline assignment: CDR1 SNHLY and CDR2 FYNNEI. CDR3 sequence: CASRGRINSPLHF. In nucleotides, the CDR3 is TGTGCCAGCAGGGGACGGATTAATTCACCCCTCCACTTT.

The rearrangement joins TRBV7-8 to TRBJ1-2, with D unclear. Germline CDR1 reads SGHVS; CDR2 reads FQNEAQ. Between the trimmed V and J ends, which lost 1 base and 6 bases, there was a span of 6 bases. This CDR3 is 12 amino acids long. The CDR3 region has the DNA TGTGCCAGCAGCTTAGTTGGGGATGGCTACACCTTC. Its protein product is CASSLVGDGYTF.

The chain combines TRBV7-6 with TRBJ2-7, with 8 bases that match TRBD2. Trimming cost V 4 bases and J 5 bases; bases outside gene matches: 19. The germline gives CDR1 SGHVS, CDR2 FNYEAQ. CDR3 size: 18 residues. The CDR3 protein is CASSSGTRIQGTFDEQYF. The CDR3 DNA is TGTGCCAGCAGCTCTGGGACTAGAATTCAGGGGACCTTTGACGAGCAGTACTTC.